This T cell receptor (beta chain) was recorded in a study of blood T cell repertoires in COVID-19. The CDR3 is made up of 14 amino acids. Germline CDR1 is KGHSH and CDR2 is LQKENI. Trimming cost V 4 bases and J 7 bases; bases outside gene matches: 9. In the original analysis: Reference gene primer amplification gave estimated nucleated cell counts. The table came from immunoSEQ multiplex PCR; TCRdb's copy has only in-frame clones and leaves some out. V and J calls and clone size are as listed in that table; D and trimming were resolved from the DNA. The data show 2,500 to 4,000 clones, with 93% seen just once and around 1.5% held by the top ten.

Input material: peripheral blood. The chain uses TRBV18 and TRBJ1-1; 7 bases fit TRBD1. This TCR came from a human donor in a cohort sampled during active COVID-19. CDR3 loop: CASSLNRDSYEAFF. CDR3 sequence (DNA): TGTGCCAGCTCACTTAATAGGGACAGTTATGAAGCTTTCTTT.